This entry is about one T cell receptor beta chain. Its matching antigen is unknown. The CDR3 sequence is 14 residues long. From germline, CDR1 is MGHDK and CDR2 SYGVNS. The ends were cut back, 2 bases at V and 5 bases at J, with 12 bases in the middle. These data are taken from a study of T cell repertoires in cytomegalovirus infection. The wider study: The authors used CMV epitopes that were HLA-C-restricted (recently identified) and HLA-B-restricted (well studied). Study-level points and caveats: CMV-specific HLA-C-restricted TCR beta clonotypes dominated the ex vivo response.

TCRdb called the reads again in MiXCR, with one record for every CDR3 protein. The data hold 650,000 to 900,000 distinct CDR3 sequences, with about 33% observed a single time. This rearrangement joins TRBV25-1 to TRBJ2-5, with a tentative D call TRBD2 (6 bases). This receptor was taken from a human donor in good health (CMV status not recorded). Some clones in this sample may be carry-over from other donors' samples. Sequences were derived from cultured CD8+ T cells from PBMCs, sampled from culture after CMV antigen stimulation. The CDR3 DNA reads TGTGCCAGCAGTGAAGATATGGGGAGGGAGACCCAGTACTTC. Protein sequence: CASSEDMGRETQYF.